The present entry profiles one T cell receptor (beta chain) with its context. This sample is part of a study of blood T cell repertoires in COVID-19. As for the study in general: Samples came from the United States, Italy and Spain, spanning acute and convalescent COVID-19. PBMCs, B-cell-depleted T cells, or T cells were the source of the cDNA or gDNA that made up the material.

This CDR3 spans 17 amino acids. Germline trimming cut 5 bases from V and 3 bases from J; bases unmatched to any gene: 13. The germline gives CDR1 SGHTA, CDR2 FQGTGA. Original processing notes: Cell counts per sample came from amplifying reference gene primers. The table came from immunoSEQ multiplex PCR; TCRdb's copy has only in-frame clones and leaves some out. That table supplies the V and J calls and clone size; D and trimming were determined from the DNA. The sample has under 100,000 clones, around 81% seen once. Sequenced sample: peripheral blood. This chain connects TRBV7-3 to TRBJ2-3; 8 bases align to TRBD2. The sequence derives from a woman aged 70-85 years with acute or convalescent COVID-19. This CDR3 is CASSLTGGPFGTDTQYF. In DNA, the CDR3 is TGTGCCAGCAGCCTTACGGGGGGGCCCTTTGGGACAGATACGCAGTATTTT.